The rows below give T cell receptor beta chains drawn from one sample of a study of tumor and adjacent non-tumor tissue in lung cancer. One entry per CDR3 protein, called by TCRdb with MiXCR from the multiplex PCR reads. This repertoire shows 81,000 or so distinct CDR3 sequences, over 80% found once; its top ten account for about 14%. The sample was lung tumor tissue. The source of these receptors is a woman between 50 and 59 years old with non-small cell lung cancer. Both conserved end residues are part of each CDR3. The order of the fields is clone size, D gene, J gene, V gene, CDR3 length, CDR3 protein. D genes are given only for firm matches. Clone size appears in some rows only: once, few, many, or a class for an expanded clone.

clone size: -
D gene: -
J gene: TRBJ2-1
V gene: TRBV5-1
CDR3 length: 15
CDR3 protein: CASSLDGMAYNEQFF

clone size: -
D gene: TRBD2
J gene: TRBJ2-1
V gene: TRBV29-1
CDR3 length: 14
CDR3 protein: CSVYSGSSYNEQLF

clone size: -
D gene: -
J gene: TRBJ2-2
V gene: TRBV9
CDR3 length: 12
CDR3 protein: CASSRNTGELFF

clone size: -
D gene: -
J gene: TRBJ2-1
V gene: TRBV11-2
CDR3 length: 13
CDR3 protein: CTSSSGRMIEQFF

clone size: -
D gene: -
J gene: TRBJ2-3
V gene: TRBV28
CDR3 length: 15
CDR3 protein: CASSLPCALTDTQYF

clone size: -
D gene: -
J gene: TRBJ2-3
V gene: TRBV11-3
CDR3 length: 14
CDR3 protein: CVSSLDPGTDTQYF

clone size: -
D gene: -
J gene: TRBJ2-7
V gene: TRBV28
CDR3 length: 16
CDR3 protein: CTSSLYHSGRFYEQYF

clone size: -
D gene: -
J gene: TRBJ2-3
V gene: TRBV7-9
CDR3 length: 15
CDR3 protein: CASNLVGLTTDTQYF

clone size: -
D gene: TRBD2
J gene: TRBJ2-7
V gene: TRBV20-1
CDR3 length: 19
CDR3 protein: CSARAYRGLAEGPSYEQYF

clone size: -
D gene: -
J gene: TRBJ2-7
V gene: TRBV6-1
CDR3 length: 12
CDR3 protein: CVNSDPASEQYF

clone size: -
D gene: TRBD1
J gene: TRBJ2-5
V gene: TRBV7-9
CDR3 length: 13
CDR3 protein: CASSFGTEETQYF

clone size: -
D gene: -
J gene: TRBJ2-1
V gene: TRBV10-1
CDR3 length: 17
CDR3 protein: CASSPESCFGGGHEQFF

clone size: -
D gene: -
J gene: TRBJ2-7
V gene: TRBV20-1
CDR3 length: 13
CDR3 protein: CSASPRDSYEQYF

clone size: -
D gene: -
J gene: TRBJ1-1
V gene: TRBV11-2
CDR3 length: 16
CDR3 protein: CARSLPTRHSDTEAFF

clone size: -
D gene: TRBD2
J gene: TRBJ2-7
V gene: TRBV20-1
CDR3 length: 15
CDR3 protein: CSALRPGLAGYEQYF

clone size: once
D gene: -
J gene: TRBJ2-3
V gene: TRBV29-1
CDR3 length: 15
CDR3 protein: CRVVLSLGPGGTQYF

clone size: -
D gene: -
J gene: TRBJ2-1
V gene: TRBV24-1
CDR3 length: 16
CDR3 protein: CATSKPRGRSYNEQFF

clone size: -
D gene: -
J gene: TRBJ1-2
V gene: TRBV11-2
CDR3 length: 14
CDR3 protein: CASSLTLTNYVYTF

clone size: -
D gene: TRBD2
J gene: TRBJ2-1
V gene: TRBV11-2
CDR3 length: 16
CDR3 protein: CASSLMTVSSGPEQFF

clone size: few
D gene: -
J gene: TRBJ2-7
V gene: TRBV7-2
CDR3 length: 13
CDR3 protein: CASSAASSYEQYF

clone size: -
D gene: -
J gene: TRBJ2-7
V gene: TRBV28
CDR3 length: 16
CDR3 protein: CASSLNHSGRSYEQYF

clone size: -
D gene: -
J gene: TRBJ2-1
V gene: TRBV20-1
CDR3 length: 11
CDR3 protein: CTAKQNNEQLF

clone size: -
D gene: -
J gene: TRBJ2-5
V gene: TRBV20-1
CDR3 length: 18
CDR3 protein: CRARDDFTGKGFGETQYF

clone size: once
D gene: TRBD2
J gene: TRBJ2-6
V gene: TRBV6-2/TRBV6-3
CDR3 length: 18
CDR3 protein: CASSSRLAGWYGANVLTF

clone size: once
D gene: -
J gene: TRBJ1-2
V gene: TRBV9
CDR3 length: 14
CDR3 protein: CASSVGRSHYRYTF

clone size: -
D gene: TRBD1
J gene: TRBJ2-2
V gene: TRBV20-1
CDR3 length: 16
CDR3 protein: CNARGIRQGDAGELFF

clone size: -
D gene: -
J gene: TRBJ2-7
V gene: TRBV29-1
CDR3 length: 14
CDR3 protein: CSVQGRGDSYEQHF